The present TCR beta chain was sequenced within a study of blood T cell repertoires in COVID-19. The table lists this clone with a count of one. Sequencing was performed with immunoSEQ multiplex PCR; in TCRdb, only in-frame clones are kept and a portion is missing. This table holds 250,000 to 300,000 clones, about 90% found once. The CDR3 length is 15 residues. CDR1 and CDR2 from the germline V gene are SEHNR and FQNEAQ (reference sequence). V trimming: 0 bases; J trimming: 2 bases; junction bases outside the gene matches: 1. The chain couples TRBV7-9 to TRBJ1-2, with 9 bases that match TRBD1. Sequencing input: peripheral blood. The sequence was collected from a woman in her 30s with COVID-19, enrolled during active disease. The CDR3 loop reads CASSLAGTGNYGYTF. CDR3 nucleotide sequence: TGTGCCAGCAGCTTAGCCGGGACAGGGAACTATGGCTACACCTTC.